The clone carrying this T cell receptor (beta chain) was counted once. What it recognizes is unknown. Germline V lookup: CDR1 KGHSH, CDR2 LQKENI. Deletions cut 3 bases from V and 5 bases from J, with 8 bases between. The CDR3 length is 14 residues. PCR amplification relied on 60 Vbeta primers (plus 13 Jbeta primers). Sequencing used immunoSEQ multiplex PCR; TCRdb keeps in-frame clones, though not all of them. The table lists 150,000 to 200,000 clones, around 84% of them singletons. The entry originates in a study of cytomegalovirus exposure and HLA in healthy donors. Notes on the study in general: The authors confirmed in vitro that a few CMV-associated chains were specific for CMV antigens. Immune exposure data for these donors was limited to CMV serostatus. The study dropped some indistinguishable V segments, TRBV6-2 and TRBV6-3 among them. In a later analysis, across HLA loci, associated TCR counts were highest for DRB1, lowest for HLA-C.

The V gene is TRBV18, the J gene TRBJ1-6; D possibly corresponds to TRBD1 (6 bases). This receptor was identified in a woman aged 18-29 years in good health and CMV-seronegative. Specimen: PBMCs. In nucleotides, the CDR3 is TGTGCCAGCTCACCCGACAGGAATAATTCACCCCTCCACTTT. Amino acid sequence: CASSPDRNNSPLHF. The full variable domain, in which reference TRBV18 and TRBJ1-6 provide the parts outside the CDR3, is NAGVMQNPRHLVRRRGQEARLRCSPMKGHSHVYWYRQLPEEGLKFMVYLQKENIIDESGMPKERFSAEFPKEGPSILRIQQVVRGDSAAYFCASSPDRNNSPLHFGNGTRLTVT.